The clone carrying this TCR beta chain was seen ten or more times. The target antigen is unknown. Looked up from germline, CDR1 is SGHRS and CDR2 is YFSETQ. The germline V and J ends were trimmed by 0 bases and 1 base, with 7 bases remaining between them. The CDR3 loop spans 14 amino acids. The sample originates from a study of T cells after yellow fever vaccination. Study in general: Those fractions that held only low numbers of cells were prepared using the SMART-Seq v4 Ultra Low Input RNA kit. General study points: Re-detected after boosting: most primary clones, about 95% of CD4 and 75% to 90% of CD8. High-abundance clonotypes from the bulk population could contaminate FACS-sorted repertoires.

Template-switching 5'RACE yielded the TCR cDNA; a universal primer site and UMIs were added in the process. TCRdb independently ran MiXCR on the 5' RACE reads; one entry per CDR3 protein. Among 300,000 to 450,000 distinct CDR3 sequences listed, 8.1% were seen once. Specimen: PBMCs, collected about 41 days after the first yellow fever vaccination. The receptor comes from a man aged 18 to 30 who received the YFV17D yellow fever vaccine. The V gene is TRBV5-1, the J gene TRBJ2-5; no reliable D call. The CDR3 bases are TGCGCCAGCAGCTTGGCACGTCTCCAAGAGACCCAGTACTTC. This codes for CASSLARLQETQYF.